These 13 T cell receptor beta chains share one sample of origin, sequenced in a study of blood T cells in healthy people across ages. The authors ran a second PCR of 7 to 11 cycles using a sample-barcoded 5' primer and a J-beta primer mix. TCRdb independently ran MiXCR on the 5' RACE reads; one entry per CDR3 protein. The sample includes 1.5 million to 1.8 million distinct CDR3 sequences, 40% to 45% of them seen just once. The sequenced sample was blood. All receptors derive from a woman aged 18-30 years in good health.

V and J are TRBV7-2 and TRBJ2-3, with D tentatively TRBD2 (6 bases). Germline values: CDR1 SGHTA, CDR2 FQGNSA. V dropped 4 bases and J dropped 4 bases, with 15 bases sitting between them. CDR3 size: 15 residues. The CDR3, as DNA: TGTGCCAGCAGCTACCCAGGACTACTTGCAGATACGCAGTATTTT. It yields the protein CASSYPGLLADTQYF. Filled out from reference TRBV7-2 and TRBJ2-3, the complete variable domain reads GAGVSQSPSNKVTEKGKDVELRCDPISGHTALYWYRQSLGQGLEFLIYFQGNSAPDKSGLPSDRFSAERTGGSVSTLTIQRTQQEDSAVYLCASSYPGLLADTQYFGPGTRLTVL.

The genes are TRBV29-1 and TRBJ1-1; D remains unclear. CDR1 and CDR2 from the germline V gene are SQVTM and ANQGSEA. The V gene lost 7 bases and the J gene lost 1 base, with 7 bases spanning the gap. The CDR3 loop spans 11 amino acids. The CDR3 is CSGTSNTEAFF. CDR3 sequence (DNA): TGCAGCGGAACATCGAACACTGAAGCTTTCTTT. Combining the CDR3 with reference TRBV29-1 and TRBJ1-1 gives the whole variable domain SAVISQKPSRDICQRGTSLTIQCQVDSQVTMMFWYRQQPGQSLTLIATANQGSEATYESGFVIDKFPISRPNLTFSTLTVSNMSPEDSSIYLCSGTSNTEAFFGQGTRLTVV.

This clonotype was picked up many times. This chain links TRBV5-1 with TRBJ2-1; D is possibly TRBD1 (6 bases). The germline gives CDR1 SGHRS, CDR2 YFSETQ. The length of the CDR3 is 14 residues. The germline V and J ends were trimmed by 4 bases and 0 bases, with 8 bases remaining between them. The CDR3 DNA reads TGCGCCAGCAGCCCAGGGGCCTCCTACAATGAGCAGTTCTTC. This gives the protein CASSPGASYNEQFF.

V is TRBV20-1 and J is TRBJ1-1; a weak D match, TRBD1 (6 bases). V lost 3 bases to trimming and J lost 2 bases, with 13 bases between them. The germline V gene has CDR1 DFQATT and CDR2 SNEGSKA (reference sequence). The CDR3 totals 14 residues. Here the CDR3 DNA reads TGCAGTGCTAGGACCCAGGGGAATAACACTGAAGCTTTCTTT. Encoded protein: CSARTQGNNTEAFF.

This clonotype was seen more than once but under ten times. CDR3 amino acids: CSAQTGRRAFF. Here the CDR3 DNA reads TGCAGTGCTCAAACGGGGCGGCGGGCTTTCTTT. V is TRBV20-1 and J is TRBJ1-1; D might be TRBD1 (5 bases). Trimming stripped 5 bases from V and 11 bases from J, with 15 bases between. From germline, CDR1 is DFQATT and CDR2 SNEGSKA (reference sequence). CDR3 length: 11 residues.

The rearrangement uses TRBV4-2 and TRBJ2-3; 13 bases align to TRBD2. This CDR3 spans 17 amino acids. V lost 2 bases and J lost 0; bases outside the gene matches: 2. From germline, CDR1 is LGHNA and CDR2 YNFKEQ. As DNA, the CDR3 is TGTGCCAGCAGCCAAACTAGCGGGGGGGTTAGCACAGATACGCAGTATTTT. Translated, it gives CASSQTSGGVSTDTQYF.

This clonotype has only a few counts. This chain links TRBV28 with TRBJ1-2, with TRBD1 matching over 12 bases. CDR1 MDHEN and CDR2 SYDVKM come from the germline V gene. The CDR3 has 16 amino acids. The V gene end was trimmed by 6 bases and the J gene end by 6 bases; junction bases not matched to a gene: 11. This CDR3 reads CASSRLRDRGLNGYTF. The CDR3 nucleotides are TGTGCCAGCAGCCGGCTGAGGGACAGGGGGCTCAATGGCTACACCTTC.

About this clonotype itself: The junction differs from germline at one of its ends, possibly a read error. V gene TRBV29-1 combines with J gene TRBJ2-1; tentative D call: TRBD1 (6 bases). Germline values: CDR1 SQVTM, CDR2 ANQGSEA. This CDR3 contains 10 residues. The CDR3: CSVVSGEQSF. The CDR3 DNA reads TGCAGCGTTGTCTCAGGGGAGCAGTCCTTC.

This chain connects TRBV28 to TRBJ1-1; TRBD1 might be the D (5 bases). This CDR3 is 15 amino acids long. V dropped 2 bases and J dropped 6 bases, with 16 bases sitting between them. Germline V gene lookup returns CDR1 MDHEN and CDR2 SYDVKM. As DNA, the CDR3 is TGTGCCAGCAGTTTACCCGGGACTTTGAGATCTGAAGCTTTCTTT. Translated: CASSLPGTLRSEAFF. The variable domain in full, with the rest retrieved from reference TRBV28 and TRBJ1-1, is DVKVTQSSRYLVKRTGEKVFLECVQDMDHENMFWYRQDPGLGLRLIYFSYDVKMKEKGDIPEGYSVSREKKERFSLILESASTNQTSMYLCASSLPGTLRSEAFFGQGTRLTVV.

The chain links TRBV6-5 to TRBJ1-2, with D unresolved. The CDR3 has 14 residues. Looked up from germline, CDR1 is MNHEY and CDR2 is SVGAGI. V lost 0 bases, J lost 3 bases, and 8 bases lay in between. The CDR3 loop is CASSYSQAHYGYTF. The DNA of the CDR3 is TGTGCCAGCAGTTACTCGCAGGCGCACTATGGCTACACCTTC.

The chain has TRBV20-1 and TRBJ2-4, with D possibly being TRBD2 (7 bases). The CDR3 has 15 residues. V dropped 6 bases and J dropped 1 base, with 16 bases sitting between them. CDR1 and CDR2 (germline): DFQATT, SNEGSKA (reference sequence). CDR3 sequence: CSARPGEGAKNIQYF. In DNA, the CDR3 is TGCAGTGCACGTCCAGGGGAGGGGGCCAAAAACATTCAGTACTTC.

This clonotype was observed a handful of times. The rearrangement joins TRBV20-1 to TRBJ2-7, with D perhaps TRBD2 (5 bases). V was trimmed by 0 bases and J by 7 bases, leaving 10 bases between them. This CDR3 region has 12 residues. CDR1 is DFQATT, CDR2 SNEGSKA, per germline (reference sequence). The CDR3 coding sequence is TGCAGTGCTAGAGATACGGGGTATGAGCAGTACTTC. This sequence encodes CSARDTGYEQYF.

This chain joins TRBV29-1 and TRBJ2-5; TRBD2 matches at 11 bases. This CDR3 comprises 13 residues. With V trimmed by 5 bases and J by 4 bases, 3 bases remained unmatched. Looked up from germline, CDR1 is SQVTM and CDR2 is ANQGSEA. In DNA form, the CDR3 reads TGCAGCGTTAAGACTAGCGGGATAGAGACCCAGTACTTC. It is translated as CSVKTSGIETQYF.